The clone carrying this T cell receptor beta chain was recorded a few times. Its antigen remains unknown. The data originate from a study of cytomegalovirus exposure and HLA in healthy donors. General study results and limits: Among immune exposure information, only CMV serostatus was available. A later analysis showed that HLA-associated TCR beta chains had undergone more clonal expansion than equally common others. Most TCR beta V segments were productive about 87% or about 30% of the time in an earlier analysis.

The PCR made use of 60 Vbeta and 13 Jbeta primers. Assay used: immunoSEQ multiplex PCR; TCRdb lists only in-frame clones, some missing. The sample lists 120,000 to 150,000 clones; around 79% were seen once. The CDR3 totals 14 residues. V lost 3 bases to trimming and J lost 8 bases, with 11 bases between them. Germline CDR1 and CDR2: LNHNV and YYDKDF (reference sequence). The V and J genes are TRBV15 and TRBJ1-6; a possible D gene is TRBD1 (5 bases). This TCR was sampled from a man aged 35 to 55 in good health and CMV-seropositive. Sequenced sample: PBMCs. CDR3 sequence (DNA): TGTGCCACCAGCAGGTCAGGGTCTGATTCACCCCTCCACTTT. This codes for CATSRSGSDSPLHF. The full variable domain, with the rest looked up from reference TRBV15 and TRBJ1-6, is DAMVIQNPRYQVTQFGKPVTLSCSQTLNHNVMYWYQQKSSQAPKLLFHYYDKDFNNEADTPDNFQSRRPNTSFCFLDIRSPGLGDTAMYLCATSRSGSDSPLHFGNGTRLTVT.